The rows below give T cell receptor beta chains drawn from one sample of a study of cytomegalovirus exposure and HLA in healthy donors. Profiling relied on immunoSEQ multiplex PCR, and the TCRdb table lists in-frame clones only, not all of them. The sample yields around 100,000 clones, 79% seen once. Sequencing was done on a sample of PBMCs. The receptors derive from a female donor in good health and CMV-seropositive. Both conserved end residues are part of each CDR3. A D gene is named only where the DNA matches it firmly. Clone size appears in some rows only: once, few, many, or a class for an expanded clone.

>TRBJ2-2|TRBV6-1|NA|NA
TGTGCCGGCGCGAGAGGAGATATCGGGGAGCTGTTTTTT
CAGARGDIGELFF
>TRBJ2-7|TRBV11-2|NA|NA
TGTGCCAGCAGCTTAGATGGAGACTCGGGGGAGCAGTACTTC
CASSLDGDSGEQYF
>TRBJ1-5|TRBV7-8|NA|TRBD1
TGTGCCAGCAGCTTTGCAGGGGGGTTTGCCCAGCATTTT
CASSFAGGFAQHF
>TRBJ1-4|TRBV29-1|NA|TRBD1
TGCAGCGTGGAGGACAGGGGTGAAAAACTGTTTTTT
CSVEDRGEKLFF
>TRBJ2-5|TRBV5-6|NA|TRBD2
TGTGCCAGCAGCTTGGTTGGCGGGAGCGGGGAGACCCAGTACTTC
CASSLVGGSGETQYF
>TRBJ1-6|TRBV27|NA|TRBD1
TGTGCCAGCAGTCCTCAGGGGGCCTATAATTCACCCCTCCACTTT
CASSPQGAYNSPLHF
>TRBJ2-7|TRBV27|NA|NA
TGTGCCAGCAGTTTGCGGGCTTTAGGCTCCTACGAGCAGTACTTC
CASSLRALGSYEQYF
>TRBJ2-6|TRBV7-9|NA|NA
TGTGCCAGCAGCTTATTGCGGGGATCCGGGGCCAACGTCCTGACTTTC
CASSLLRGSGANVLTF
>TRBJ2-7|TRBV5-5|NA|TRBD1
TGTGCCAGCAGCTTGCGGACAGGGGTCCGCGAGCAGTACTTC
CASSLRTGVREQYF
>TRBJ2-5|TRBV7-7|NA|TRBD2
TGTGCCAGCAGTCCAAGCGGGGCCCACGAGACCCAGTACTTC
CASSPSGAHETQYF
>TRBJ2-7|TRBV6-5|NA|NA
TGTGCCAGCAGTTACGCAGGCGTCCCCTACGAGCAGTACTTC
CASSYAGVPYEQYF
>TRBJ2-6|TRBV7-9|NA|NA
TGTGCCAGCAGCTCCCGACAGCCCTCTGGGGCCAACGTCCTGACTTTC
CASSSRQPSGANVLTF
>TRBJ1-4|TRBV6-6|NA|NA
TGTGCCAGCAGTTTAACATTTGCAACTAATGAAAAACTGTTTTTT
CASSLTFATNEKLFF
>TRBJ2-7|TRBV6-1|NA|TRBD2
TGTGCCAGCAGATATACTAGCGGCTCCTACGAGCAGTACTTC
CASRYTSGSYEQYF
>TRBJ1-2|TRBV7-9|NA|NA
TGTGCCAGCAGCTTAGGCCTACACTATGGCTACACCTTC
CASSLGLHYGYTF
>TRBJ1-5|TRBV6-6|NA|NA
TGTGCCAGCAGTTATCAGGCCTCGGGGAATCAGCCCCAGCATTTT
CASSYQASGNQPQHF
>TRBJ1-6|TRBV11-2|NA|TRBD1
TGTGCCAGCAGCCCTTGGACAGGGGGCGCCCCAAATTCACCCCTCCACTTT
CASSPWTGGAPNSPLHF
>TRBJ2-5|TRBV7-2|NA|TRBD2
TGTGCCAGCAGCCCATTAGCGGGAGAGGTGACCCAGTACTTC
CASSPLAGEVTQYF
>TRBJ1-2|TRBV20-1|NA|NA
TGCAGTGCTGCCATACGATCTGGCCACACCTTC
CSAAIRSGHTF
>TRBJ1-2|TRBV6-6|NA|NA
TGTGCCAGCAGTTACTCGGGGGGCTATGGCTACACCTTC
CASSYSGGYGYTF
>TRBJ2-5|TRBV7-8|few|NA
TGTGCCAGCAGCTTAGGCCTTCGGGGGCAAGAGACCCAGTACTTC
CASSLGLRGQETQYF
>TRBJ2-5|TRBV5-1|medium-sized|TRBD1
TGCGCCAGCAGCTTGGGGACCTTAAGGGGGCTGGGGGAGACCCAGTACTTC
CASSLGTLRGLGETQYF
>TRBJ2-7|TRBV11-2|NA|NA
TGTGCCAGCAGCTTAGGGGCGGGAACCTCCTACGAGCAGTACTTC
CASSLGAGTSYEQYF
>TRBJ1-1|TRBV19|NA|NA
TGTGCCAGTAGTCAAGGACGGGGGATTAAGAACACTGAAGCTTTCTTT
CASSQGRGIKNTEAFF
>TRBJ2-5|TRBV29-1|few|TRBD2
TGCAGCGTTGCTGCGGCGGGGGGCCAAGAGACCCAGTACTTC
CSVAAAGGQETQYF
>TRBJ1-2|TRBV11-2|NA|NA
TGTGCCAGCAGCAAGATAAGGGAGGCAGGTTGGAACAACTATGGCTACACCTTC
CASSKIREAGWNNYGYTF
>TRBJ2-7|TRBV1|NA|NA
TGCACCTCCCGGACAGGGGGCAACGAGTCCTACGAGCAGTACTTC
CTSRTGGNESYEQYF
>TRBJ2-1|TRBV19|NA|NA
TGTGCCAGTAAATCGTGGGGGGCTAGCGGTGGGCCTCAGGGTGAGCAGTTCTTC
CASKSWGASGGPQGEQFF
>TRBJ2-1|TRBV7-6|NA|TRBD2
TGTGCCAGCAGCTTAGGGACTAGCGGGCCCCTCTCCTACAATGAGCAGTTCTTC
CASSLGTSGPLSYNEQFF
>TRBJ2-3|TRBV2|NA|TRBD2
TGTGCCAGCAGTGGTAGCGGGGGGCCTAGCACAGATACGCAGTATTTT
CASSGSGGPSTDTQYF
>TRBJ2-7|TRBV7-9|NA|TRBD2
TGTTCCAGCAGTCCGGGAGGGGTTCGTGAGCAGTACTTC
CSSSPGGVREQYF
>TRBJ2-3|TRBV1|NA|NA
TGCACCAGCAGCCATTCTAGCGGGGCTAGCACAGATACGCAGTATTTT
CTSSHSSGASTDTQYF
>TRBJ2-1|TRBV7-2|NA|NA
TGTGCCAGCTCCTGGGCACCCCACAATGAGCAGTTCTTC
CASSWAPHNEQFF
>TRBJ1-6|TRBV6-1|NA|NA
TGTGCCAGCAGTGAACAGGGCCTCGAGCTCCTCCACTTT
CASSEQGLELLHF
>TRBJ2-7|TRBV30|NA|TRBD1
TGTGCCTGGAGTGTAGGGACAGGGGTCTACGAGCAGTACTTC
CAWSVGTGVYEQYF
>TRBJ2-5|TRBV6-5|once|TRBD1
TGTGCCAGCAGTTACCGGACAGGCGGGGAGACCCAGTACTTC
CASSYRTGGETQYF
>TRBJ1-1|TRBV7-2|NA|NA
TGTGCCAGCAGCTTAGACAGTAACACTGAAGCTTTCTTT
CASSLDSNTEAFF
>TRBJ1-3|TRBV4-3|NA|NA
TGCGCCAGCAGCCAAGTACCCAGCTCTGGAAACACCATATATTTT
CASSQVPSSGNTIYF
>TRBJ2-1|TRBV5-1|NA|TRBD2
TGCGCCAGCAGCCCCCTGACTAGCGGGGCATACAATGAGCAGTTCTTC
CASSPLTSGAYNEQFF